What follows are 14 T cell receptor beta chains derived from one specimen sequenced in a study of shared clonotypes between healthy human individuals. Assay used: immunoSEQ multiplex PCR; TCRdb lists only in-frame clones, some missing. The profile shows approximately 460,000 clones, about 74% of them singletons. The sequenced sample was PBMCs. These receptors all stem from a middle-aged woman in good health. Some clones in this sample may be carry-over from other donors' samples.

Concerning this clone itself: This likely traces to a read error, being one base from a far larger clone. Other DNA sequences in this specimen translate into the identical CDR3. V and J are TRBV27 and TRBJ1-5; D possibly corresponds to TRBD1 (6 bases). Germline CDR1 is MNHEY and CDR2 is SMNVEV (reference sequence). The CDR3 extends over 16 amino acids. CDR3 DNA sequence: TGCGCCAGCAGTGCTTTTAGCACAGGGTTCAATCAGCCCCAGCATTTT. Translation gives CASSAFSTGFNQPQHF.

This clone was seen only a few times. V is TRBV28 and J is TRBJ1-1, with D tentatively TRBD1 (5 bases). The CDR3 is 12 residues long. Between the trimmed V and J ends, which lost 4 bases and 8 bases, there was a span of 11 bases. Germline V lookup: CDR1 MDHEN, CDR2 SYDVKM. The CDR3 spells CASSSTNREAFF. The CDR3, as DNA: TGTGCCAGCAGTTCCACTAACAGGGAAGCTTTCTTT.

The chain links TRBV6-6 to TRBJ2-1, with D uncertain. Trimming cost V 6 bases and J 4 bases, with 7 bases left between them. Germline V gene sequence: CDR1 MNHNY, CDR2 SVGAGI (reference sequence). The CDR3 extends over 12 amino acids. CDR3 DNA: TGTGCCAGCAGGCAGGAGTACAATGAGCAGTTCTTC. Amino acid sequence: CASRQEYNEQFF.

CDR3 bases: TGTGCCAGCTCACCCCAAGGACTAGCGGGAGATGGCGGGGAGCTGTTTTTT. Encoded protein: CASSPQGLAGDGGELFF. V gene TRBV18 combines with J gene TRBJ2-2, with 13 bases that match TRBD2. Germline V gene data show CDR1 as KGHSH and CDR2 as LQKENI. V lost 3 bases to trimming and J lost 7 bases; unmatched junction nucleotides: 8. The CDR3 sequence is 17 residues long.

The CDR3 sequence is CASSAGNIQYF. As DNA, the CDR3 is TGTGCCAGCAGTGCCGGAAACATTCAGTACTTC. This chain uses TRBV2 with TRBJ2-4; no reliable D call. Germline V gene lookup returns CDR1 SNHLY and CDR2 FYNNEI. Trimming removed 4 bases from V and 6 bases from J, with 4 bases in between. The CDR3 totals 11 residues.

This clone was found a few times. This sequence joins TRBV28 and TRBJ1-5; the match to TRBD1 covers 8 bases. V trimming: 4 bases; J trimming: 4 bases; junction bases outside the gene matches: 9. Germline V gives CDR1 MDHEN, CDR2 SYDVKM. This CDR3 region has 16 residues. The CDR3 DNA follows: TGTGCCAGCAGTTCCGGCGGACAGGGATGGAATCAGCCCCAGCATTTT. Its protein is CASSSGGQGWNQPQHF.

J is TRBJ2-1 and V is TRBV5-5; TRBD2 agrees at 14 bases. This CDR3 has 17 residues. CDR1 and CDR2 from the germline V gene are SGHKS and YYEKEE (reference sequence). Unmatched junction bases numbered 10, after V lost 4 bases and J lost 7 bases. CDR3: CASSVGGTSGSWNEQFF. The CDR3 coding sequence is TGTGCCAGCAGCGTAGGTGGGACTAGCGGGAGTTGGAATGAGCAGTTCTTC. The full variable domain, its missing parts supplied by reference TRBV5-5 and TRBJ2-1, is DAGVTQSPTHLIKTRGQQVTLRCSPISGHKSVSWYQQVLGQGPQFIFQYYEKEERGRGNFPDRFSARQFPNYSSELNVNALLLGDSALYLCASSVGGTSGSWNEQFFGPGTRLTVL.

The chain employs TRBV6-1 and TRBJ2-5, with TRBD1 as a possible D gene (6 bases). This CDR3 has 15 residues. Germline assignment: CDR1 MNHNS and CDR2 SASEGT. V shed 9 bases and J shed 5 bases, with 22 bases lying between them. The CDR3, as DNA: TGTGCCAGTAAAAAGACAGGCTTCGGCAGGGAGACCCAGTACTTC. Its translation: CASKKTGFGRETQYF.

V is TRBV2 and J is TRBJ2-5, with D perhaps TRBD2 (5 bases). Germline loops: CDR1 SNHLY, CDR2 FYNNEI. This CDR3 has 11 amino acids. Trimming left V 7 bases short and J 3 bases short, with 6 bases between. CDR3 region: CASKREETQYF. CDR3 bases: TGTGCCAGCAAGAGGGAAGAGACCCAGTACTTC. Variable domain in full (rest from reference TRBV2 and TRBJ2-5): EPEVTQTPSHQVTQMGQEVILRCVPISNHLYFYWYRQILGQKVEFLVSFYNNEISEKSEIFDDQFSVERPDGSNFTLKIRSTKLEDSAMYFCASKREETQYFGPGTRLLVL.

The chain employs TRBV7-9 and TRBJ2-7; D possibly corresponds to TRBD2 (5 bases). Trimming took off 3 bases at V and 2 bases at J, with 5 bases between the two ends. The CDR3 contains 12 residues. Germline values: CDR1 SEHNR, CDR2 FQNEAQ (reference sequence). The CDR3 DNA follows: TGTGCCAGCAGCTTGCGGGCCTACGAGCAGTACTTC. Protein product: CASSLRAYEQYF.

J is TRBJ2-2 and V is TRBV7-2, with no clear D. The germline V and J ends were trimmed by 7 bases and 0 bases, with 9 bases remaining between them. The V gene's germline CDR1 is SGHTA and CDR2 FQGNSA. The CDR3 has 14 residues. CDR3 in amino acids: CASTDVSNTGELFF. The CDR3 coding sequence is TGTGCCAGCACCGACGTCTCGAACACCGGGGAGCTGTTTTTT.

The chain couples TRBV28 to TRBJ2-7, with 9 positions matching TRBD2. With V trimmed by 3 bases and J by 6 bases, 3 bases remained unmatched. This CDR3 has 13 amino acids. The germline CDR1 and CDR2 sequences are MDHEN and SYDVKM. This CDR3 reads CASSFAGGREQYF. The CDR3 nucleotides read TGTGCCAGCAGTTTTGCGGGAGGGCGCGAGCAGTACTTC.

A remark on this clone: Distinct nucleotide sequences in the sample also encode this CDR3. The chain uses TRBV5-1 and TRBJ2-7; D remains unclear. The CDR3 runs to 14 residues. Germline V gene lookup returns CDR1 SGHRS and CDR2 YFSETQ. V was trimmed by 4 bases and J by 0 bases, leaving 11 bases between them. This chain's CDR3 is CASSLQPSSYEQYF. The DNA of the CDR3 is TGCGCCAGCAGCCTACAGCCGAGCTCCTACGAGCAGTACTTC.

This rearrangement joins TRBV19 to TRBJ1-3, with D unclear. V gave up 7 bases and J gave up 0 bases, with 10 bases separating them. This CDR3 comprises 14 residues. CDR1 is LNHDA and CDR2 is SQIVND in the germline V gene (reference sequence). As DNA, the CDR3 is TGTGCCAGTAAGGACGGGAACTCTGGAAACACCATATATTTT. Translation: CASKDGNSGNTIYF.